The 9 T cell receptor beta chains presented below share a single source sample, sequenced in a study of tumor-infiltrating lymphocytes in localized non-small cell lung cancer. Here immunoSEQ multiplex PCR was the method, and the copy in TCRdb shows in-frame clones only, minus some. The sample includes 21,000 or so clones, approximately 80% of them seen just once. What was sequenced was lung tumor tissue. These receptors all come from a human donor with non-small cell lung cancer.

The chain joins TRBV7-2 to TRBJ2-7, with D possibly matching TRBD2 (5 bases). The CDR3 has 14 residues. The V end lost 4 bases, the J end lost 6 bases, and 16 bases lay between the germline ends. Looked up from germline, CDR1 is SGHTA and CDR2 is FQGNSA. DNA of the CDR3: TGTGCCAGCAGCTGGGGAGCGGCCCAACGCGAGCAGTACTTC. Residues: CASSWGAAQREQYF.

This sequence joins TRBV5-1 and TRBJ2-2; 7 bases fit TRBD1. The V segment lost 7 bases and the J segment 3 bases; nucleotides outside the gene matches: 9. CDR1 is SGHRS, CDR2 YFSETQ, per germline. The CDR3 extends over 15 amino acids. The CDR3 coding sequence is TGCGCCAGCGGTTCCCGGGACAGATACACCGGGGAGCTGTTTTTT. This encodes CASGSRDRYTGELFF.

V and J are TRBV7-9 and TRBJ1-1, with a weak D call TRBD1 (5 bases). V lost 7 bases to trimming and J lost 3 bases, with 12 bases between them. Germline V gives CDR1 SEHNR, CDR2 FQNEAQ (reference sequence). There are 13 residues in the CDR3. CDR3 in DNA: TGTGCCAGCACGCAAGACAGATACACTGAAGCTTTCTTT. Its protein is CASTQDRYTEAFF. The variable domain in full, with the rest retrieved from reference TRBV7-9 and TRBJ1-1, is DTGVSQNPRHKITKRGQNVTFRCDPISEHNRLYWYRQTLGQGPEFLTYFQNEAQLEKSRLLSDRFSAERPKGSFSTLEIQRTEQGDSAMYLCASTQDRYTEAFFGQGTRLTVV.

The J gene is TRBJ2-7, the V gene TRBV6-1; 12 bases are shared with TRBD2. The CDR3 is 14 residues long. V gave up 6 bases and J gave up 2 bases; unmatched junction bases: 2. Germline V CDR1 and CDR2: MNHNS, SASEGT. The CDR3 nucleotides read TGTGCCAGCAGCAGGACTAGCGGGACCTACGAGCAGTACTTC. Protein: CASSRTSGTYEQYF.

This chain uses TRBV5-6 with TRBJ2-1; 9 bases line up with TRBD1. This CDR3 comprises 16 residues. The V gene's germline CDR1 is SGHDT and CDR2 YYEEEE. Trimming took 4 bases from V and 8 from J; bases not matched to a gene: 13. The CDR3 sequence: CASSQSGTGRVDEQFF. The CDR3 DNA sequence: TGTGCCAGCAGCCAATCCGGGACAGGGAGAGTCGATGAGCAGTTCTTC.

A few counts support this clone. The chain combines TRBV4-3 with TRBJ1-2; no firm D call. The CDR3 loop spans 14 amino acids. Trimming cost V 0 bases and J 4 bases, with 9 bases left between them. Per the germline V gene, CDR1 is LGHNA and CDR2 is YSLEER. The CDR3 nucleotides read TGCGCCAGCAGCCAAGAACTTGACGGCTATGGCTACACCTTC. Its translation: CASSQELDGYGYTF.

The rearrangement joins TRBV5-4 to TRBJ2-5, with 8 positions matching TRBD2. CDR3 length: 16 amino acids. With V trimmed by 4 bases and J by 1 base, 9 bases remained unmatched. Per germline, CDR1 SGHNT and CDR2 YYREEE (reference sequence). This CDR3 reads CASSVAPGGAQETQYF. The CDR3 bases are TGTGCCAGCAGCGTAGCTCCGGGGGGGGCCCAAGAGACCCAGTACTTC.

V and J are TRBV19 and TRBJ2-7; 10 bases are a match to TRBD1. With V trimmed by 5 bases and J by 6 bases, 7 bases remained unmatched. In germline, CDR1 is LNHDA, CDR2 SQIVND (reference sequence). This CDR3 contains 14 residues. This CDR3 is CASSLPWDRGEQYF. The DNA of the CDR3 is TGTGCCAGTAGTCTCCCCTGGGACAGGGGCGAGCAGTACTTC. Full variable domain (rest looked up from reference TRBV19 and TRBJ2-7): DGGITQSPKYLFRKEGQNVTLSCEQNLNHDAMYWYRQDPGQGLRLIYYSQIVNDFQKGDIAEGYSVSREKKESFPLTVTSAQKNPTAFYLCASSLPWDRGEQYFGPGTRLTVT.

This chain uses TRBV6-5 with TRBJ1-1, with D perhaps matching TRBD1 (5 bases). CDR1 is MNHEY, CDR2 SVGAGI, per germline. CDR3 length: 12 amino acids. The germline V and J ends were trimmed by 7 bases and 4 bases, with 10 bases remaining between them. The CDR3 bases are TGTGCCAGCACGGGGGTGGGCACTGAAGCTTTCTTT. This encodes CASTGVGTEAFF.